This T cell receptor (beta chain) comes out of a study of low-dose radiotherapy and immunotherapy resistance in tumors. Study details: Intravenous cyclophosphamide 200 mg/m2 was given every two weeks, one day before radiation and immunotherapy. Daily, from cycle 1 day 1 and for four cycles, patients took oral aspirin 300 mg.

Noted time point: after trial treatment. Stated treatment: LDRT plus nivolumab, ipilimumab, low-dose cyclophosphamide and aspirin (RACIN trial). This clonotype showed up many times. Priming of first-strand cDNA relied on TRAV- and TRBV-specific primers (covering alpha and beta chains). With a V-primer adapter and a constant-region primer, TCRs were amplified for about 22 PCR cycles. MiXCR, run by TCRdb on the reads, gives a single entry per CDR3 protein. The data show tens of thousands of distinct CDR3 sequences, with more than 20% seen just once and 13% held by the top ten. The source of this sequence is a female donor with ovarian cancer. Sequenced material: PBMCs, taken after low-dose radiotherapy plus immunotherapy.

CDR3 DNA sequence: TGTGCCAGCAGCCCCCCGACAGGGTTAAGCTCCCTCGGAACGCAGTATTTT. Translation gives CASSPPTGLSSLGTQYF. V and J are TRBV7-9 and TRBJ2-3, with 7 positions matching TRBD1. Germline V gene lookup returns CDR1 SEHNR and CDR2 FQNEAQ (reference sequence). The CDR3 totals 17 residues. The trim removed 5 bases at V and 9 bases at J, leaving 20 bases unmatched.